These 12 T cell receptor beta chains were all obtained from the same sample, sequenced in a study of blood T cell repertoires in COVID-19. Repertoires were generated with immunoSEQ multiplex PCR, while TCRdb's copy carries only in-frame clones and drops some. Counted here are over 110,000 clones, roughly 84% occurring once; the ten biggest clones make up roughly 3.9%. Sequencing was performed on PBMCs or T cells enriched from blood (not recorded which). Every receptor here comes from a man aged 45 to 65 in a cohort exposed to, infected with or recovered from COVID-19 (not recorded which).

V is TRBV7-9 and J is TRBJ1-3; D gene ambiguous. Germline V gene data show CDR1 as SEHNR and CDR2 as FQNEAQ (reference sequence). The CDR3 is 15 residues long. Trimming removed 5 bases at V and 4 bases at J, with 15 bases between. CDR3 residues: CASSPRALLGNTIYF. CDR3 coding DNA: TGTGCCAGCAGCCCGCGGGCGCTATTAGGAAACACCATATATTTT.

This clone was counted a few times. V usage is TRBV19 and J usage is TRBJ1-2; D call uncertain. V shed 3 bases and J shed 8 bases, with 7 bases lying between them. The CDR3 extends over 11 amino acids. Germline assignment: CDR1 LNHDA and CDR2 SQIVND (reference sequence). CDR3: CASSIRGGYTF. The CDR3 nucleotides are TGTGCCAGTAGTATTCGAGGGGGCTACACCTTC.

This clone has a single count. The chain is built from TRBV27 and TRBJ2-3, with D possibly being TRBD2 (7 bases). Germline V CDR1 and CDR2: MNHEY, SMNVEV (reference sequence). The CDR3 contains 16 residues. The V and J ends lost 5 bases and 4 bases respectively, with 19 bases between them. In nucleotides, the CDR3 is TGTGCCAGCAGTGGGGGGGCTCGGGGGGCGTCAGATACGCAGTATTTT. Translated, it gives CASSGGARGASDTQYF.

This rearrangement joins TRBV5-1 to TRBJ1-2; 8 nucleotides agree with TRBD1. CDR1 and CDR2 from the germline V gene are SGHRS and YFSETQ. The CDR3 sequence is 15 residues long. V lost 0 bases and J lost 0; bases outside the gene matches: 1. The CDR3: CASSLGQGSNYGYTF. In nucleotides, the CDR3 is TGCGCCAGCAGCTTGGGACAGGGGTCTAACTATGGCTACACCTTC.

The rearrangement links TRBV9 to TRBJ2-1, with D unresolved. Per germline, CDR1 SGDLS and CDR2 YYNGEE. The length of the CDR3 is 16 residues. V was clipped by 4 bases and J by 0 bases, with 14 bases between them. This CDR3 reads CASSSRRYNSYNEQFF. The CDR3 coding sequence is TGTGCCAGCAGCTCCCGGCGGTATAACTCCTACAATGAGCAGTTCTTC. The full variable domain, its missing parts supplied by reference TRBV9 and TRBJ2-1, is DSGVTQTPKHLITATGQRVTLRCSPRSGDLSVYWYQQSLDQGLQFLIQYYNGEERAKGNILERFSAQQFPDLHSELNLSSLELGDSALYFCASSSRRYNSYNEQFFGPGTRLTVL.

The chain couples TRBV12-3 or TRBV12-4 to TRBJ1-1; no clear D. V was pared by 3 bases and J by 8 bases, with 7 bases between. The CDR3 has 11 residues. The CDR3 DNA sequence: TGTGCCAGCAGTTTCGAACGGGAAGCTTTCTTT. As protein: CASSFEREAFF.

V usage is TRBV5-6 and J usage is TRBJ2-5, with D possibly being TRBD2 (6 bases). The CDR3 length is 14 residues. In germline, CDR1 is SGHDT, CDR2 YYEEEE. The V end lost 4 bases, the J end lost 1 base, and 11 bases lay between the germline ends. CDR3 DNA sequence: TGTGCCAGCAGCCTCGGAGGGGTCCAAGAGACCCAGTACTTC. Its protein is CASSLGGVQETQYF.

The V gene is TRBV30, the J gene TRBJ2-7; 7 bases agree with TRBD1. CDR1 and CDR2 (germline): GTSNPN, SVGIG (reference sequence). The CDR3 has 12 residues. Germline trimming cut 8 bases from V and 2 bases from J; bases unmatched to any gene: 6. The CDR3 is CAQKGAAYEQYF. CDR3 bases: TGTGCCCAAAAGGGGGCTGCCTACGAGCAGTACTTC.

Only a few counts were recorded for this clone. This chain joins TRBV9 and TRBJ2-1; TRBD1 is a possible D gene (6 bases). Germline CDR1 SGDLS, CDR2 YYNGEE. V was shortened by 1 base and J by 9 bases, with 8 bases between the two germline ends. The CDR3 is made up of 12 amino acids. CDR3: CASSVLDSEQFF. CDR3 sequence (DNA): TGTGCCAGCAGCGTACTGGACAGTGAGCAGTTCTTC.

This chain connects TRBV10-3 to TRBJ2-3; 9 bases are shared with TRBD2. The CDR3 length is 13 residues. V lost 8 bases, J lost 4 bases, and 4 bases stayed unmatched. Germline V CDR1 and CDR2: ENHRY, SYGVKD. The CDR3 here is CAIGGTSPDTQYF. CDR3 coding DNA: TGTGCCATCGGAGGGACTAGCCCAGATACGCAGTATTTT.

This rearrangement joins TRBV6-2 or TRBV6-3 to TRBJ1-2; D is undetermined. The CDR3 extends over 13 amino acids. Germline V gene lookup returns CDR1 MNHEY and CDR2 SVGEGT. Trimming removed 4 bases at V and 1 base at J, with 7 bases between. CDR3 nucleotide sequence: TGTGCCAGCAGTTCGCAGATTAACTATGGCTACACCTTC. This translates into CASSSQINYGYTF.

The V gene is TRBV9, the J gene TRBJ1-2, with unresolved D. V was cut by 0 bases and J by 0 bases, with 12 bases left in between. The CDR3 length is 16 residues. The germline V gene has CDR1 SGDLS and CDR2 YYNGEE. Here the CDR3 reads CASSVGGLNSNYGYTF. The DNA for the CDR3 is TGTGCCAGCAGCGTAGGAGGCCTGAACTCTAACTATGGCTACACCTTC.